The 22 T cell receptor beta chains reported below all come from one sample, sequenced in a study of cytomegalovirus exposure and HLA in healthy donors. PCR employed 60 Vbeta and 13 Jbeta primers. Sequenced by immunoSEQ multiplex PCR; TCRdb stores in-frame clones only, minus some. Among some 150,000 clones listed, roughly 80% were seen once. Sequencing was carried out using PBMCs. These receptor sequences come from a woman aged 25 to 45 in good health and CMV-seronegative.

V gene TRBV4-1 combines with J gene TRBJ2-2; 8 bases line up with TRBD1. In germline, CDR1 is MGHRA, CDR2 YSYEKL. Trimming at V came to 2 bases and at J to 7 bases, leaving 12 bases not matched to a gene. The length of the CDR3 is 17 residues. DNA for the CDR3: TGCGCCAGCAGCCAAATAGTGTGGACAGGGATTAGCGGGGAGCTGTTTTTT. Translated: CASSQIVWTGISGELFF.

The chain is built from TRBV5-1 and TRBJ2-1; maybe TRBD2 (6 bases). Trimming left V 1 base short and J 7 bases short, with 30 bases between. In germline, CDR1 is SGHRS, CDR2 YFSETQ. This CDR3 region has 20 residues. CDR3 coding DNA: TGCGCCAGCAGCTTGAAGGTGCCACAGCGGCGGGGCACGACGGGGAATGAGCAGTTCTTC. Translating it yields CASSLKVPQRRGTTGNEQFF.

This clone was picked up one time. One end of the junction is discordant with germline, which a read error may explain. The chain recombines TRBV7-9 with TRBJ1-2; D may be TRBD1 (5 bases). CDR1 is SEHNR and CDR2 is FQNEAQ in the germline V gene (reference sequence). CDR3 length: 16 residues. The CDR3 is CSSSPTTDSPSYGYTF. DNA of the CDR3: TGTTCCAGCAGCCCTACCACCGACAGCCCTTCCTATGGCTACACCTTC.

Written as DNA, the CDR3 is TGTGCCAGCAGCTACGGGACAGGCGGCTACACCTTC. Translated: CASSYGTGGYTF. J is TRBJ1-2 and V is TRBV7-2; 8 nucleotides align to TRBD1. With V trimmed by 4 bases and J by 8 bases, 3 bases remained unmatched. The CDR3 totals 12 residues. Germline CDR1 and CDR2: SGHTA and FQGNSA.

Details on this clone: One end of the junction fails to match germline, which may point to a read error. This sequence joins TRBV7-9 and TRBJ2-1; TRBD2 agrees at 7 bases. CDR1 SEHNR and CDR2 FQNEAQ come from the germline V gene (reference sequence). The CDR3 sequence is 12 residues long. CDR3 DNA: TGTTCCAGCAGCTTATCGGGGGGTGAGCAGTTCTTC. It is translated as CSSSLSGGEQFF.

The chain recombines TRBV25-1 with TRBJ1-3, with 7 nucleotides matching TRBD1. The CDR3 has 12 amino acids. The V gene's germline CDR1 is MGHDK and CDR2 SYGVNS. Trimming cost V 4 bases and J 8 bases; bases outside gene matches: 2. CDR3 bases: TGTGCCAGCAGTGTACAGGGGCACACCATATATTTT. This translates into CASSVQGHTIYF.

The V gene is TRBV19, the J gene TRBJ2-7; 9 bases line up with TRBD1. CDR1 and CDR2 (germline): LNHDA, SQIVND (reference sequence). The trim removed 6 bases at V and 6 bases at J, leaving 6 bases unmatched. CDR3 length equals 13 residues. DNA of the CDR3: TGTGCCAGTAGCCGGGACAGGGAGTTCGAGCAGTACTTC. It encodes CASSRDREFEQYF.

The rearrangement uses TRBV4-1 and TRBJ2-5; D uncertain. TRBJ2-7 explains the end of the DNA better; the J call may be wrong. CDR1 and CDR2 (germline): MGHRA, YSYEKL. The CDR3 extends over 14 amino acids. The CDR3 DNA follows: TGCGCCAGCAGCCAAGCCGACCTAGAAGACGAGCAGTACTTC. It codes for CASSQADLEDEQYF.

The chain carries TRBV10-1 and TRBJ2-2; TRBD2 matches 7 bases. With 6 bases clipped from V and 7 bases from J, the junction kept 5 bases outside the gene matches. The length of the CDR3 is 13 residues. Germline assignment: CDR1 WNHNN and CDR2 SYGVQD (reference sequence). The CDR3 nucleotides are TGCGCCAGCAGGCGGGAGAGAGACGGGGAGCTGTTTTTT. This translates into CASRRERDGELFF.

This chain joins TRBV25-1 and TRBJ1-2; tentative D call: TRBD1 (5 bases). Germline CDR1 reads MGHDK; CDR2 reads SYGVNS. The V end lost 5 bases, the J end lost 4 bases, and 14 bases lay between the germline ends. The CDR3 runs 14 residues. CDR3 in amino acids: CASSRTGDAYGYTF. The CDR3 nucleotides are TGTGCCAGCAGTAGGACGGGGGACGCCTATGGCTACACCTTC.

This clone has a handful of counts. The V and J genes are TRBV6-4 and TRBJ2-3, with 16 bases identical to TRBD2. V lost 3 bases to trimming and J lost 4 bases; unmatched junction nucleotides: 1. The CDR3 is 16 residues long. Germline CDR1 is MRHNA and CDR2 is SNTAGT. Here the CDR3 reads CASSEGTSGGADTQYF. CDR3 coding DNA: TGTGCCAGCAGTGAAGGGACTAGCGGGGGGGCAGATACGCAGTATTTT.

The chain employs TRBV9 and TRBJ2-3; D is perhaps TRBD1 (5 bases). Germline CDR1 is SGDLS and CDR2 is YYNGEE. V was clipped by 4 bases and J by 3 bases, with 9 bases between them. The CDR3 runs 13 residues. The CDR3 spells CASSTDSTDTQYF. The CDR3 DNA follows: TGTGCCAGCAGCACTGACAGTACAGATACGCAGTATTTT. The whole variable domain, filled in from reference TRBV9 and TRBJ2-3, reads DSGVTQTPKHLITATGQRVTLRCSPRSGDLSVYWYQQSLDQGLQFLIQYYNGEERAKGNILERFSAQQFPDLHSELNLSSLELGDSALYFCASSTDSTDTQYFGPGTRLTVL.

This clone was found many times. V gene TRBV4-1 combines with J gene TRBJ2-1; a possible D gene is TRBD2 (5 bases). The CDR3 is 14 residues long. CDR1 is MGHRA and CDR2 is YSYEKL in the germline V gene. Trimming shortened V by 0 bases and J by 2 bases, and 5 bases separated the two germline ends. The CDR3 protein is CASSQDGAYNEQFF. The CDR3 DNA follows: TGCGCCAGCAGCCAAGACGGGGCCTACAATGAGCAGTTCTTC.

The J gene is TRBJ2-3, the V gene TRBV7-3; 7 positions agree with TRBD2. Germline V lookup: CDR1 SGHTA, CDR2 FQGTGA. The CDR3 is 16 amino acids. The V segment lost 5 bases and the J segment 2 bases; nucleotides outside the gene matches: 10. CDR3 coding DNA: TGTGCCAGCAGCACCATGGGGCGGGGGTACACAGATACGCAGTATTTT. This encodes CASSTMGRGYTDTQYF.

V is TRBV9 and J is TRBJ2-7; the D gene is possibly TRBD1 (5 bases). CDR1 and CDR2 from the germline V gene are SGDLS and YYNGEE. The CDR3 length is 15 residues. Trimming shortened V by 2 bases and J by 5 bases, and 17 bases separated the two germline ends. This chain's CDR3 is CASSVTALTGDEQYF. The CDR3 DNA follows: TGTGCCAGCAGCGTGACAGCCCTAACAGGCGACGAGCAGTACTTC. Together with reference TRBV9 and TRBJ2-7, the CDR3 gives the full variable domain: DSGVTQTPKHLITATGQRVTLRCSPRSGDLSVYWYQQSLDQGLQFLIQYYNGEERAKGNILERFSAQQFPDLHSELNLSSLELGDSALYFCASSVTALTGDEQYFGPGTRLTVT.

The chain recombines TRBV19 with TRBJ1-2, with a possible D match to TRBD1 (5 bases). This CDR3 is built from 14 residues. Germline CDR1 is LNHDA and CDR2 is SQIVND (reference sequence). Trimming shortened V by 3 bases and J by 3 bases, and 11 bases separated the two germline ends. The CDR3 reads CASSIPTRDYGYTF. CDR3 DNA: TGTGCCAGTAGTATCCCTACCAGGGACTATGGCTACACCTTC. Full variable domain (rest looked up from reference TRBV19 and TRBJ1-2): DGGITQSPKYLFRKEGQNVTLSCEQNLNHDAMYWYRQDPGQGLRLIYYSQIVNDFQKGDIAEGYSVSREKKESFPLTVTSAQKNPTAFYLCASSIPTRDYGYTFGSGTRLTVV.

V gene TRBV21-1 combines with J gene TRBJ1-5; the tabulated D call, TRBD1, remains unverified against the DNA. TRBV21-1 is designated a pseudogene. The length of the CDR3 is 16 residues. The CDR3 coding sequence is TGTGCCAGCAGCAAAGAGGCAGGGGGCAGCAATCAGCCCCAGCATTTT. The encoded protein is CASSKEAGGSNQPQHF.

The V call is TRBV5-1, the J call TRBJ2-7; 9 bases match TRBD2. CDR3 size: 14 residues. J was trimmed by 3 bases and V by 8 bases; bases with no gene match: 9. The germline CDR1 and CDR2 sequences are SGHRS and YFSETQ. CDR3 loop: CASRIAGEVYEQYF. DNA for the CDR3: TGCGCCAGTAGAATAGCGGGAGAAGTCTACGAGCAGTACTTC.

This clone appeared a few times. The chain uses TRBV4-3 and TRBJ2-3; 10 bases agree with TRBD2. V shed 0 bases, J shed 1 base, and the junction held 7 bases outside the gene matches. The CDR3 has 18 residues. Germline CDR1 reads LGHNA; CDR2 reads YSLEER. The CDR3 sequence is CASSQDATSGVRTDTQYF. CDR3 in DNA: TGCGCCAGCAGCCAAGATGCCACTAGCGGGGTTCGCACAGATACGCAGTATTTT.

The gene calls are TRBV15 and TRBJ2-5; D possibly corresponds to TRBD2 (6 bases). Germline lookup yields CDR1 LNHNV and CDR2 YYDKDF (reference sequence). V lost 1 base and J 3 bases, leaving 12 bases between the germline ends. The CDR3 sequence is 15 residues long. The DNA for the CDR3 is TGTGCCACCAGCAGAGGGGAGGACAAAGAAGAGACCCAGTACTTC. Residues: CATSRGEDKEETQYF.

The chain combines TRBV5-1 with TRBJ2-1; 7 bases match TRBD2. The CDR3 totals 15 residues. V lost 3 bases to trimming and J lost 0 bases; unmatched junction nucleotides: 3. CDR1 and CDR2 from the germline V gene are SGHRS and YFSETQ. CDR3 bases: TGCGCCAGCAGCTGGGGGGGAAGCTCCTACAATGAGCAGTTCTTC. It encodes CASSWGGSSYNEQFF.

This clone was seen a few times. This chain links TRBV4-1 with TRBJ1-2; 7 bases are shared with TRBD1. V was pared by 0 bases and J by 6 bases, with 1 base of the junction left unmatched. This CDR3 contains 13 residues. Germline assignment: CDR1 MGHRA and CDR2 YSYEKL. CDR3 in DNA: TGCGCCAGCAGCCAAGAAACAGGGGATGGCTACACCTTC. It translates to CASSQETGDGYTF.